This TCR beta chain was captured in a study of blood T cell repertoires in COVID-19. Germline V CDR1 and CDR2: GTSNPN, SVGIG (reference sequence). V was pared by 3 bases and J by 4 bases, with 2 bases of the junction left unmatched. CDR3 length: 12 residues. The sample holds a few counts of this clone. Data came from immunoSEQ multiplex PCR; TCRdb stores just in-frame clones and leaves some out. The sample records approximately 72,000 clones, around 78% being singletons. This clonotype was sampled from an elderly woman with acute or convalescent COVID-19. The chain employs TRBV30 and TRBJ1-1, with 7 positions matching TRBD1. The specimen sequenced was peripheral blood. The CDR3 here is CAWSRDSTEAFF. The CDR3 region has the DNA TGTGCCTGGAGCCGGGACAGCACTGAAGCTTTCTTT.